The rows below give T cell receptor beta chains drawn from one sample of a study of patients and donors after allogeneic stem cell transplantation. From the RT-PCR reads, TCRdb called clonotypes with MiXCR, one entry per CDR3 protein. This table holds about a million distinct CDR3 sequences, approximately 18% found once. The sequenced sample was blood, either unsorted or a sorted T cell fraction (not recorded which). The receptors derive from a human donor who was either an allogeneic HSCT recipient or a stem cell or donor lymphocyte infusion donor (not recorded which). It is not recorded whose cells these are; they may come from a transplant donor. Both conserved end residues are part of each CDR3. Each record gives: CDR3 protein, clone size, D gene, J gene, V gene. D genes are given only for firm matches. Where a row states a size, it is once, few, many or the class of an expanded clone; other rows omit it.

CDR3 protein: CASSLPGLAGGAQETQYF; clone size: NA; D gene: TRBD2; J gene: TRBJ2-5; V gene: TRBV5-1
CDR3 protein: CASTGSTSNQPQHF; clone size: NA; D gene: NA; J gene: TRBJ1-5; V gene: TRBV19
CDR3 protein: CSARGSAGRTYEQYF; clone size: few; D gene: NA; J gene: TRBJ2-7; V gene: TRBV20-1
CDR3 protein: CASGPNNRVNTEAFF; clone size: NA; D gene: NA; J gene: TRBJ1-1; V gene: TRBV12-3/TRBV12-4
CDR3 protein: CASSPSPLGLFYNEQFF; clone size: NA; D gene: NA; J gene: TRBJ2-1; V gene: TRBV7-9
CDR3 protein: CASSSSDRGIWAEAFF; clone size: few; D gene: NA; J gene: TRBJ1-1; V gene: TRBV12-3/TRBV12-4
CDR3 protein: CASSQDVGWEQYF; clone size: few; D gene: NA; J gene: TRBJ2-7; V gene: TRBV4-1
CDR3 protein: CSLGGTSYEQYF; clone size: few; D gene: TRBD2; J gene: TRBJ2-7; V gene: TRBV20-1
CDR3 protein: CASSQKTGGPFSTDTQYF; clone size: NA; D gene: NA; J gene: TRBJ2-3; V gene: TRBV4-3
CDR3 protein: CASSPVGNEQFF; clone size: few; D gene: NA; J gene: TRBJ2-1; V gene: TRBV27